The 8 T cell receptor beta chains in this list originate from one sample, sequenced in a study of T cell clonality in common variable immunodeficiency. Measured with immunoSEQ multiplex PCR; TCRdb has only the in-frame clones, and not every one. Sampling found roughly 57,000 clones, none seen once. Specimen: peripheral blood mononuclear cells. The receptors originated from a person between 18 and 75 years old in good health.

With regard to this clone: The observed sequence ends 3 residues before the CDR3 terminus, with the missing tail filled in from the germline J gene. This chain connects TRBV7-9 to TRBJ2-4, with 8 bases aligning to TRBD1. Germline V gene data show CDR1 as SEHNR and CDR2 as FQNEAQ (reference sequence). This CDR3 spans 14 amino acids. Partial CDR3 DNA: TGTGCCAGCAGCTTACAGGGGGCGGGGTACGGT. Translating it yields CASSLQGAGYG. The CDR3 in its entirety is CASSLQGAGYGQYF.

In its sample, this clone was seen many times. The read stops 3 residues short of the end of the CDR3; the missing end is completed from the germline J gene. The genes are TRBV7-9 and TRBJ1-5; a weak D match, TRBD1 (5 bases). Deletions cut 1 base from V and 6 bases from J, with 7 bases between. This CDR3 has 13 residues. CDR1 is SEHNR and CDR2 is FQNEAQ in the germline V gene (reference sequence). CDR3 loop: CASSLVGGQPQHF. The sequenced CDR3 bases are TGTGCCAGCAGCTTAGTGGGGGGTCAGCCC.

This clone was detected many times. The sequence runs out 3 residues before the end of the CDR3; the remainder is reconstructed from the germline J gene. The chain couples TRBV30 to TRBJ2-7; 13 nucleotides match TRBD2. Germline V gene sequence: CDR1 GTSNPN, CDR2 SVGIG (reference sequence). J gave up 6 bases and V 0 bases, and 11 bases lay outside the gene matches. CDR3 size: 17 residues. The CDR3 DNA, read in part, is TGTGCCTGGAGTGTGGGGACTAGCGGGGCATCGAGGGGCGAG. Residues: CAWSVGTSGASRGE. The complete CDR3 sequence is CAWSVGTSGASRGEQYF.

As regards this clone: The CDR3 extends 3 residues past the end of the read, so its final part is completed from the germline J gene. Other DNA sequences in this specimen translate into the identical CDR3. V is TRBV7-9 and J is TRBJ1-3, with D perhaps TRBD1 (5 bases). The CDR3 totals 15 residues. In germline, CDR1 is SEHNR, CDR2 FQNEAQ (reference sequence). The CDR3 here is CASSLVQPDKGTIYF. Partial CDR3 DNA: TGTGCCAGCAGCTTAGTACAGCCGGACAAGGGCACA.

Ten or more counts support this clone. The sequenced fragment ends 3 residues before the CDR3 boundary, so the rest is inferred from the germline J gene. The genes are TRBV29-1 and TRBJ2-1; 15 nucleotides agree with TRBD2. The CDR3 runs to 18 residues. The germline gives CDR1 SQVTM, CDR2 ANQGSEA. Trimming removed 6 bases from V and 0 bases from J; junction bases left unmatched: 9. The CDR3 region is CSVMGLAGGKSSYNEQFF. CDR3 DNA, as far as it was read: TGCAGCGTGATGGGACTAGCGGGAGGTAAGAGCTCCTACAATGAG.

In its sample, this clone was seen a few times. With the read ending 3 residues before the CDR3 end, the germline J gene is used to fill in that end. The V call is TRBV7-2, the J call TRBJ1-1; 7 nucleotides line up with TRBD1. CDR1 SGHTA and CDR2 FQGNSA come from the germline V gene. The V and J ends lost 8 bases and 5 bases, in that order; junction bases with no gene match: 11. This CDR3 has 14 residues. The CDR3 reads CASGTPGRGTEAFF. The CDR3 bases that were read are TGTGCCAGCGGTACGCCGGGCAGGGGGACTGAA.

This clone was counted only a few times. From the germline J gene comes the end of the CDR3, since the read stops 3 residues before it. The chain carries TRBV2 and TRBJ1-6, with D possibly being TRBD1 (6 bases). CDR1 SNHLY and CDR2 FYNNEI come from the germline V gene. This CDR3 is built from 10 residues. This chain's CDR3 is CASRRDTLHF. The CDR3 DNA, read in part, is TGTGCCAGCAGGCGGGACACC.

This clone has ten or more counts. The read falls 3 residues short of the CDR3 end, and the missing part is taken from the germline J gene. The chain combines TRBV11-3 with TRBJ2-3; 8 bases match TRBD2. This CDR3 is 13 amino acids long. V shed 5 bases, J shed 6 bases, and the junction held 4 bases outside the gene matches. Germline-derived CDR1 and CDR2 are SGHNT and YENEEA. The CDR3 loop reads CASSKRGSDTQYF. CDR3 bases read: TGTGCCAGCAGCAAGCGGGGGTCGGATACG.